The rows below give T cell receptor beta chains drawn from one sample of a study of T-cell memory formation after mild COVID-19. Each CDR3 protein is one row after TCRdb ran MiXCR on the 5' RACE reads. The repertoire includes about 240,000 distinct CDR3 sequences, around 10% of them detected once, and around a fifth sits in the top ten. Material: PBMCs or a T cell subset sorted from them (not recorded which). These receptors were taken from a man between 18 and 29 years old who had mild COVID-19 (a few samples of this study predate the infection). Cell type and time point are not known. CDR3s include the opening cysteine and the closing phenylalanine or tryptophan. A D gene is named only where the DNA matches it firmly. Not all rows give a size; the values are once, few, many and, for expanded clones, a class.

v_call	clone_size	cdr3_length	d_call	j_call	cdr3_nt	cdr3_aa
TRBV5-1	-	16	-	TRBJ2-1	TGCGCCAGCAGCTTGGAGGTCAGGGCAGGGAACAATGAGCAGTTCTTC	CASSLEVRAGNNEQFF
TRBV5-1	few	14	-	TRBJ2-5	TGCGCCAGCAGCCCCCTTGTAGCCACGGAGACCCAGTACTTC	CASSPLVATETQYF
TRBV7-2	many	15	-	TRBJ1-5	TGTGCCAGCAGCTCAACGGCGCCGGACCCGCAGCCCCAGCATTTT	CASSSTAPDPQPQHF
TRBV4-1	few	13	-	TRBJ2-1	TGCGCCAGCAGCCCGTTTGGGAACAATGAGCAGTTCTTC	CASSPFGNNEQFF
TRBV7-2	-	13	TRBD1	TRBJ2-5	TGTGCCAGCAGCTGGGGACAGGGAGAGACCCAGTACTTC	CASSWGQGETQYF
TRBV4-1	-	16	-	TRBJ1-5	TGCGCCAGCAGCCAAGGGAGGGGTTTGGGGCATCAGCCCCAGCATTTT	CASSQGRGLGHQPQHF
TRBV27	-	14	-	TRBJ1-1	TGTGCCAGCAGCCGGTGGTTTTGGAACACTGAAGCTTTCTTT	CASSRWFWNTEAFF
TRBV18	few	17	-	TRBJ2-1	TGTGCCAGCTCACACCGCTTTGCGGAGGGATCCTACAATGAGCAGTTCTTC	CASSHRFAEGSYNEQFF
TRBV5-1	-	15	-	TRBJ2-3	TGCGCCAGCAGCTTTGCCGGATTGAGCACAGATACGCAGTATTTT	CASSFAGLSTDTQYF
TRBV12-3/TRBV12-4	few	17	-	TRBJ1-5	TGTGCCAGCAGTATAATGGGACTATGGAAAAGCAATCAGCCCCAGCATTTT	CASSIMGLWKSNQPQHF
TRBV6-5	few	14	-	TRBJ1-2	TGTGCCAGCAGTTACTCGTCCAAGAACTATGGCTACACCTTC	CASSYSSKNYGYTF
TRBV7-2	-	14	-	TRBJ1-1	TGTGCCAGCAGCTACGGGAGCATGAACACTGAAGCTTTCTTT	CASSYGSMNTEAFF
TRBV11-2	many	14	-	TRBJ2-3	TGTGCCAGCAGCTTAGGTAGGGGGTCAGATACGCAGTATTTT	CASSLGRGSDTQYF
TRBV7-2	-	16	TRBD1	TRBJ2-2	TGTGCCAGCAGTTCTCGACAGGGGGGACGTACCGGGGAGCTGTTTTTT	CASSSRQGGRTGELFF
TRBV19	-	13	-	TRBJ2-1	TGTGCCAGTAGTATAGATGGGGGGTCGATCCGTTTCTTC	CASSIDGGSIRFF